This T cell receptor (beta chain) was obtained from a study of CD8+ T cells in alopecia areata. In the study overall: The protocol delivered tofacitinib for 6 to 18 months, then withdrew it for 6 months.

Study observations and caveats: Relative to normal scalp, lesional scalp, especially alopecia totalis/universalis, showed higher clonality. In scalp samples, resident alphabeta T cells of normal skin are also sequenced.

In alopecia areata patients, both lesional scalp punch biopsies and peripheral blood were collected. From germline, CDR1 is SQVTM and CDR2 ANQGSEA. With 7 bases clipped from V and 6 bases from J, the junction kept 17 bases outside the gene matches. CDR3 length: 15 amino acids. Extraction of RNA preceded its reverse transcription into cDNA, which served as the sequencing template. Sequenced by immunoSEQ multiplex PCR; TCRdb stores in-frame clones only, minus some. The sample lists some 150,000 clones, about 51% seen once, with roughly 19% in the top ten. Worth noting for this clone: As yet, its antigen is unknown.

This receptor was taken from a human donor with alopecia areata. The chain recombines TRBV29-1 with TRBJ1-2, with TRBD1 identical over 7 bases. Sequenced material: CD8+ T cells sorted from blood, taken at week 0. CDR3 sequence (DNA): TGCAGCGCCGACCCTACCGGGACAGCCGGGAATGGCTACACCTTC. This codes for CSADPTGTAGNGYTF.